The entry below describes one T cell receptor (beta chain). The antigen is not known. Profiled with immunoSEQ multiplex PCR; TCRdb holds only in-frame clones, not every one. The table has tens of thousands of clones, roughly 76% seen once. This record comes from a study of radiotherapy plus CTLA-4 blockade in lung cancer. As for the study in general: In around 19% of patients, objective responses were seen; roughly 30% had disease control. Regarding the study as a whole: After radiotherapy and ipilimumab, tumor-derived clones expanded in peripheral blood.

The receptor was derived from a human donor with non-small cell lung cancer who had stable disease on radiotherapy plus ipilimumab. Source: peripheral blood, taken from a patient treated with radiotherapy plus ipilimumab.

The CDR3 DNA reads TGTGCCAGCAGCTCTACTGAGGGGCGATGGGGGATCCAGTACTTC. Residues: CASSSTEGRWGIQYF. This rearrangement joins TRBV7-2 to TRBJ2-5; D possibly matches TRBD1 or TRBD2 (5 bases each). Germline CDR1 and CDR2: SGHTA and FQGNSA. The CDR3 runs 15 residues. V lost 4 bases, J lost 10 bases, and 22 bases lay in between.